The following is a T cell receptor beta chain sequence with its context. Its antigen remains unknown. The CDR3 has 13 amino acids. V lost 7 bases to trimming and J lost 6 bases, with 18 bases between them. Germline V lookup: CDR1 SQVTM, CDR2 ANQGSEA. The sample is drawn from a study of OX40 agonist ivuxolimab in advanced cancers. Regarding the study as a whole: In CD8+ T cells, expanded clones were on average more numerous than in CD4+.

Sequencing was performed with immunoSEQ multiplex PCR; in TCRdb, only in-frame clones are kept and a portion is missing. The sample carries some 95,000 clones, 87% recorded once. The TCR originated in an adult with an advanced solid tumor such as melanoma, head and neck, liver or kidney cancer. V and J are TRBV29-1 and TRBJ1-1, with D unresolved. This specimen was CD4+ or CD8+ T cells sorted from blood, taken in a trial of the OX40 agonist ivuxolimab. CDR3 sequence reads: CSAARPDGAEAFF. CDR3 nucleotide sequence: TGCAGCGCCGCCCGCCCCGATGGGGCTGAAGCTTTCTTT.